Presented here are 14 T cell receptor beta chains from one specimen sequenced in a study of cytomegalovirus exposure and HLA in healthy donors. The PCR was carried out with 60 Vbeta primers and 13 Jbeta primers. Sequencing was performed with immunoSEQ multiplex PCR; in TCRdb, only in-frame clones are kept and a portion is missing. This table has approximately 190,000 clones, roughly 76% appearing once. The material sequenced was PBMCs. These receptors came from a woman aged 30 to 39 in good health and CMV-seropositive.

J is TRBJ2-3 and V is TRBV2, with a weak D call TRBD2 (6 bases). Between the trimmed V and J ends, which lost 0 bases and 7 bases, there was a span of 8 bases. CDR3 size: 13 residues. Per the germline V gene, CDR1 is SNHLY and CDR2 is FYNNEI. The CDR3 sequence is CASSEARGNTQYF. CDR3 nucleotides: TGTGCCAGCAGTGAAGCCCGGGGGAATACGCAGTATTTT.

The chain uses TRBV5-5 and TRBJ1-3; possible D gene TRBD1, 6 bases. V shed 6 bases and J shed 4 bases, with 14 bases lying between them. This CDR3 comprises 14 residues. The germline V gene encodes CDR1 SGHKS and CDR2 YYEKEE (reference sequence). In DNA, the CDR3 is TGTGCCAGCAACAGGGTGATGGGAGGAAACACCATATATTTT. As protein: CASNRVMGGNTIYF.

As concerns this clone: One junction end disagrees with the germline gene, perhaps due to a read error. The rearrangement links TRBV18 to TRBJ2-2; D remains unclear. Germline CDR1 and CDR2: KGHSH and LQKENI. The CDR3 has 15 amino acids. CDR3 in amino acids: CASSQSPRNAGELFF. CDR3 sequence (DNA): TGTGCCAGCTCCCAATCCCCGAGGAACGCCGGGGAGCTGTTTTTT.

This clone was seen only a few times. The chain recombines TRBV7-3 with TRBJ2-1, with D possibly TRBD1 on 6 matching bases. CDR1 is SGHTA and CDR2 is FQGTGA in the germline V gene. The CDR3 loop spans 15 amino acids. Trimming left V 5 bases short and J 5 bases short, with 16 bases between. The CDR3 region has the DNA TGTGCCAGCAGCCGATACAGGGCGAGAGACAATGAGCAGTTCTTC. Its translation: CASSRYRARDNEQFF.

CDR3 sequence: CASRLAAYNEQFF. DNA for the CDR3: TGTGCCAGCCGACTAGCGGCCTACAATGAGCAGTTCTTC. The chain uses TRBV28 and TRBJ2-1; 9 nucleotides agree with TRBD2. The CDR3 has 13 amino acids. Germline V gene lookup returns CDR1 MDHEN and CDR2 SYDVKM. The trim removed 8 bases at V and 2 bases at J, leaving 1 base unmatched.

The chain recombines TRBV9 with TRBJ2-7, with D perhaps matching TRBD1 (7 bases). V was trimmed by 0 bases and J by 5 bases, leaving 39 bases between them. This CDR3 is 23 amino acids long. Germline CDR1 reads SGDLS; CDR2 reads YYNGEE. CDR3 coding DNA: TGTGCCAGCAGCGTAGAACCCCGGAATGGGGAACATCGTGCGGGAAACAGGGGCCACGAGCAGTACTTC. Translating gives CASSVEPRNGEHRAGNRGHEQYF.

This CDR3 is CASSAGLLSGGELFF. The DNA for the CDR3 is TGTGCCAGCAGTGCGGGACTCCTAAGTGGCGGGGAGCTGTTTTTT. The chain is built from TRBV2 and TRBJ2-2; weak D call: TRBD2 (6 bases). Germline V gene lookup returns CDR1 SNHLY and CDR2 FYNNEI. The V end was cut by 4 bases, the J end by 7 bases, with 16 bases between. The CDR3 is 15 amino acids.

This clone was seen just once. J is TRBJ2-1 and V is TRBV7-6, with 11 bases aligning to TRBD2. The germline V gene encodes CDR1 SGHVS and CDR2 FNYEAQ. This CDR3 spans 16 amino acids. J lost 4 bases, V lost 5 bases, and 7 bases had no gene match. CDR3 DNA: TGTGCCAGCAGCCTCCTTAGCGGGAGGGGATACAATGAGCAGTTCTTC. Translation: CASSLLSGRGYNEQFF.

The rearrangement uses TRBV10-3 and TRBJ1-5; D not resolved. CDR3 length: 13 amino acids. Germline V gene data show CDR1 as ENHRY and CDR2 as SYGVKD. Trimming left V 6 bases short and J 6 bases short, with 12 bases between. CDR3 sequence: CAIRSEVGQPQHF. CDR3 DNA sequence: TGTGCCATCAGGTCCGAGGTGGGTCAGCCCCAGCATTTT.

This chain links TRBV11-2 with TRBJ2-2, with 9 bases identical to TRBD1. V dropped 7 bases and J dropped 6; count of bases not matched to a gene: 12. CDR3 length: 16 amino acids. Germline V gene data show CDR1 as SGHAT and CDR2 as FQNNGV. The CDR3 is CASTPWGQGGSGELFF. The CDR3 coding sequence is TGTGCCAGCACACCCTGGGGACAGGGAGGTTCCGGGGAGCTGTTTTTT.

The rearrangement links TRBV19 to TRBJ2-7, with 7 bases identical to TRBD2. The CDR3 is 14 residues long. V shed 5 bases and J 9 bases; nucleotides not matched to a gene: 13. CDR1 and CDR2 from the germline V gene are LNHDA and SQIVND (reference sequence). The CDR3 loop is CASSLSGTRNVQYF. CDR3 coding DNA: TGTGCCAGTAGTCTAAGCGGGACCCGTAATGTGCAGTACTTC.

V is TRBV7-2 and J is TRBJ2-7, with 8 bases identical to TRBD1. After removal of 5 bases from V and 12 bases from J, the junction contained 12 bases not matched to a gene. Germline lookup yields CDR1 SGHTA and CDR2 FQGNSA. The CDR3 length is 13 residues. The CDR3: CASSPAMDRARYF. Here the CDR3 DNA reads TGTGCCAGCAGCCCAGCCATGGACAGGGCAAGGTACTTC.

The chain has TRBV27 and TRBJ1-1; TRBD1 aligns across 10 bases. This CDR3 spans 14 amino acids. V dropped 5 bases and J dropped 4; count of bases not matched to a gene: 4. CDR1 and CDR2 (germline): MNHEY, SMNVEV (reference sequence). This chain's CDR3 is CASSHGTGATEAFF. CDR3 bases: TGTGCCAGCAGTCACGGGACAGGGGCCACTGAAGCTTTCTTT.

In its sample, this clone was seen once. The gene calls are TRBV5-6 and TRBJ2-3; D is perhaps TRBD2 (5 bases). This CDR3 is built from 15 residues. Germline lookup yields CDR1 SGHDT and CDR2 YYEEEE. Trimming took off 0 bases at V and 6 bases at J, with 14 bases between the two ends. The CDR3 DNA sequence: TGTGCCAGCAGCTTGGCGGGCGCCTGGAGGGATACGCAGTATTTT. Translated: CASSLAGAWRDTQYF. The whole variable domain, filled in from reference TRBV5-6 and TRBJ2-3, reads DAGVTQSPTHLIKTRGQQVTLRCSPKSGHDTVSWYQQALGQGPQFIFQYYEEEERQRGNFPDRFSGHQFPNYSSELNVNALLLGDSALYLCASSLAGAWRDTQYFGPGTRLTVL.